A selection of T cell receptor beta chains follows, all from one sample in a study of T cell repertoires in cytomegalovirus infection. Using its own MiXCR run on the reads, TCRdb lists one record per CDR3 protein. The data show about 52,000 distinct CDR3 sequences, less than 20% seen once. No antigen has been assigned to these receptors. The sample in question was CD8+ T cells from cultured PBMCs, obtained from culture after CMV antigen stimulation. These receptor sequences come from a human donor in good health (CMV status not recorded). Some clones in this sample may be carry-over from other donors' samples. Each CDR3 is given with its conserved first and last residue. The D gene is left open where the match is weak. The size field is filled for only some rows; it gives once, few, many or a size class.

TRBJ1-2	TRBD1	-	TRBV12-3/TRBV12-4	TGTGCCAGCAGTAGGGGACAGAATTTTAACTATGGCTACACCTTC	CASSRGQNFNYGYTF
TRBJ1-2	-	few	TRBV27	TGTGCCAGCAGACCTAAGGCAGGGGCGGCAGGCTATGGCTACACCTTC	CASRPKAGAAGYGYTF
TRBJ1-1	TRBD1	-	TRBV5-6	TGTGCCAGCAGCTTGGAGGGGGCGGGTGAAGCTTTCTTT	CASSLEGAGEAFF
TRBJ1-2	-	few	TRBV6-2/TRBV6-3	TGTGCCAGCAGTTACCGGGAAAAAGTGATCGGCTACACCTTC	CASSYREKVIGYTF
TRBJ1-4	-	-	TRBV7-6	TGTGCCAGCAGCCCCAGATGGGGATCGGCTGAAAAACTGTTTTTT	CASSPRWGSAEKLFF
TRBJ2-3	-	-	TRBV6-2/TRBV6-3	TGTGCCAGCAGTTACTCGAGTACGGGGGAGGGGGTAGATACGCAGTATTTT	CASSYSSTGEGVDTQYF
TRBJ2-4	-	-	TRBV20-1	TGCAGTGCTCCCCAAGGGGGGGTTTGGAACATTCAGTACTTC	CSAPQGGVWNIQYF
TRBJ1-2	-	few	TRBV19	TGTGCCAGTAGGACGGGCTACTATGGCTACACCTTC	CASRTGYYGYTF
TRBJ2-1	TRBD1	-	TRBV27	TGTGCCAGCAGTTTATATACAGGGGACAATGAGCAGTTCTTC	CASSLYTGDNEQFF
TRBJ1-5	-	-	TRBV27	TGTGCCAGCAGTTTATCAAGAAGCAATCAGCCCCAGCATTTT	CASSLSRSNQPQHF
TRBJ2-3	-	-	TRBV19	TGTGCCACCACGGGGGCGAGCACAGATACGCAGTATTTT	CATTGASTDTQYF
TRBJ2-3	TRBD2	few	TRBV7-9	TGTGCCAGCAGGCTAGCGGGGGGTGTCACAGATACGCAGTATTTT	CASRLAGGVTDTQYF
TRBJ2-7	-	-	TRBV5-6	TGTGCCAGCAGCTTGTTAGGGCGCCCCTACGAGCAGTACTTC	CASSLLGRPYEQYF
TRBJ1-2	-	-	TRBV4-3	TGCGCCAGCAGGGACCTCGACCGTAACTATGGCTACACCTTC	CASRDLDRNYGYTF
TRBJ1-2	-	few	TRBV7-9	TGTGCCAGCAGCTTAGCCCCGGCCAGCCCGGCCTATGGCTACACCTTC	CASSLAPASPAYGYTF
TRBJ2-5	-	-	TRBV27	TGTGCCAGCAGTCCGGCGAATGGCAGGGAGACCCAGTACTTC	CASSPANGRETQYF
TRBJ1-1	-	-	TRBV20-1	TGCAGTGCTAGGTCCCGGGGGGCAGGGGACACTGAAGCTTTCTTT	CSARSRGAGDTEAFF
TRBJ2-5	TRBD1	few	TRBV6-1	TGTGCCACCGGTACAGGGGACGGAGAGACCCAGTACTTC	CATGTGDGETQYF
TRBJ1-1	TRBD1	few	TRBV9	TGTGCCAGCAGCGCGCACCAGGGGGGTGGCACTGAAGCTTTCTTT	CASSAHQGGGTEAFF
TRBJ2-2	-	few	TRBV6-2/TRBV6-3	TGTGCCAGCAGTTACGTCGACACCGGGGAGCTGTTTTTT	CASSYVDTGELFF
TRBJ2-7	TRBD1	-	TRBV4-1	TGCGCCAGCAGCATCCGGACAGGGGCGGCCTACGAGCAGTACTTC	CASSIRTGAAYEQYF
TRBJ2-5	TRBD2	-	TRBV7-2	TGTGCCAGCAGCCTAGGACTAGCGGGGCTGGAGACCCAGTACTTC	CASSLGLAGLETQYF
TRBJ1-6	TRBD1	-	TRBV20-1	TGCAGTGCTAGAGGTCTATATGGGACAGACCTTAGCTCCTATAATTCACCCCTCCACTTT	CSARGLYGTDLSSYNSPLHF
TRBJ2-7	TRBD1	few	TRBV11-2	TGTGCCAGCAGCCTAAGCCGACTACCGGGACAGGGAATCTACGAGCAGTACTTC	CASSLSRLPGQGIYEQYF
TRBJ1-2	-	few	TRBV30	TGTGCCTGGAGTGTTCTGGGTGTGGGCTATGGCTACACCTTC	CAWSVLGVGYGYTF
TRBJ1-2	-	-	TRBV12-3/TRBV12-4	TGTGCCAGCTTCTCCTGGGGGGCAAACTATGGCTACACCTTC	CASFSWGANYGYTF
TRBJ2-4	TRBD2	few	TRBV7-8	TGTGCCAGCAGCTCCCTAGCGGGGCCTGACATTCAGTACTTC	CASSSLAGPDIQYF
TRBJ2-3	TRBD2	few	TRBV7-3	TGTGCCAGCAGCTTTTTCCCTAGCGGGGGTGCAGATACGCAGTATTTT	CASSFFPSGGADTQYF
TRBJ2-1	-	few	TRBV5-6	TGTGCCAGCAGCGGAGGGGGTGCCGAGCAGTTCTTC	CASSGGGAEQFF